This T cell receptor (beta chain) was identified in a study of blood T cell repertoires in COVID-19. Study-wide context: Samples of COVID-19 (acute and convalescent) were obtained from the United States, Italy and Spain.

Profiling relied on immunoSEQ multiplex PCR, and the TCRdb table lists in-frame clones only, not all of them. The table lists under 200,000 clones, 82% of them singletons. Germline-derived CDR1 and CDR2 are SQVTM and ANQGSEA. Trimming took off 2 bases at V and 0 bases at J, with 19 bases between the two ends. There are 17 residues in the CDR3. The chain is built from TRBV29-1 and TRBJ1-1; a weak D match, TRBD1 (6 bases). The sequence was collected from a woman in her fifties or sixties with acute COVID-19. Sequenced sample: PBMCs or T cells enriched from blood (not recorded which). This chain's CDR3 is CSVESRQALIMNTEAFF. In DNA, the CDR3 is TGCAGCGTTGAAAGTCGACAGGCCCTAATCATGAACACTGAAGCTTTCTTT.